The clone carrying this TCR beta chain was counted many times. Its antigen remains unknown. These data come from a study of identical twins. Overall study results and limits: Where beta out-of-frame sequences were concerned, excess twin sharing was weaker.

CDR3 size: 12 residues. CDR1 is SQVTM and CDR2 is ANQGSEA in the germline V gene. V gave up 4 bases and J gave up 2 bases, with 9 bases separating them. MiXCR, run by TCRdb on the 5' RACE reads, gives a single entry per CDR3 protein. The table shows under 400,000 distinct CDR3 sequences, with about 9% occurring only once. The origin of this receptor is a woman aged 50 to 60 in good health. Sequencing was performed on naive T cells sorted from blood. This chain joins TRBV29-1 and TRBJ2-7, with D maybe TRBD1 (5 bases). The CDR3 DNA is TGCAGCGTTGCGGCAGGGACCTACGAGCAGTACTTC. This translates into CSVAAGTYEQYF.